A single sample is the source of the 2 T cell receptor beta chains below, sequenced in a study of blood T cell repertoires in COVID-19. Data came from immunoSEQ multiplex PCR; TCRdb stores just in-frame clones and leaves some out. The sample lists about 300,000 clones, roughly 89% seen once, with less than 3.5% in the top ten. Sequencing input: PBMCs or T cells enriched from blood (not recorded which). These receptors all come from a woman aged 50 to 65 who had been exposed to COVID-19.

The genes are TRBV21-1 and TRBJ2-3; the table's TRBD2 call for D was not verified on the DNA. TRBV21-1 is tagged as a pseudogene. This CDR3 is 19 amino acids long. Here the CDR3 DNA reads TGTGCCAGCAGCAAGGGGAGACTAGCGGGCAATGCTAGCACAGATACGCAGTATTTT. It yields the protein CASSKGRLAGNASTDTQYF.

This clone was seen a handful of times. The chain employs TRBV7-6 and TRBJ2-1, with D possibly TRBD2 on 6 matching bases. Germline-derived CDR1 and CDR2 are SGHVS and FNYEAQ. The CDR3 extends over 16 amino acids. The germline V and J ends were trimmed by 5 bases and 6 bases, with 20 bases remaining between them. Here the CDR3 reads CASSGGRLVIRNEQFF. The CDR3, as DNA: TGTGCCAGCAGCGGGGGTCGACTAGTAATTCGCAATGAGCAGTTCTTC.